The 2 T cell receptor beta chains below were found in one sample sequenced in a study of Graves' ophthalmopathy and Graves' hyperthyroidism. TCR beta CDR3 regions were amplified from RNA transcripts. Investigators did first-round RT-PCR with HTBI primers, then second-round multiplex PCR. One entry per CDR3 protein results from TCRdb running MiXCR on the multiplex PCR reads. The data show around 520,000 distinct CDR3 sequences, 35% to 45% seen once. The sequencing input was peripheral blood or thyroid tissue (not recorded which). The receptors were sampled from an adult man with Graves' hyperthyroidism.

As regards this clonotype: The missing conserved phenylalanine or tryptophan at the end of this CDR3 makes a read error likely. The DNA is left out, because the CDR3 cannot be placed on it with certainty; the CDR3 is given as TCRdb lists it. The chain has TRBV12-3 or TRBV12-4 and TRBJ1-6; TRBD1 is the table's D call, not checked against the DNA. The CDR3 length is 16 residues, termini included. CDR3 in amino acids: CASSFDRVENIQYFGA.

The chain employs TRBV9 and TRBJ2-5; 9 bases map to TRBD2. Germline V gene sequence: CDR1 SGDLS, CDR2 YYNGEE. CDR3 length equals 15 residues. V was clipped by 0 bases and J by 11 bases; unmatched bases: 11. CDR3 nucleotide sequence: TGTGCCAGCAGCGTAGGAGTAGCGGGAGTAGATACGCAGTACTTC. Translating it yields CASSVGVAGVDTQYF. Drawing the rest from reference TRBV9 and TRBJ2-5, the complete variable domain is DSGVTQTPKHLITATGQRVTLRCSPRSGDLSVYWYQQSLDQGLQFLIQYYNGEERAKGNILERFSAQQFPDLHSELNLSSLELGDSALYFCASSVGVAGVDTQYFGPGTRLLVL.